This passage covers 22 T cell receptor beta chains from one sample sequenced in a study of T cell changes during pregnancy in multiple sclerosis. Method: immunoSEQ multiplex PCR; TCRdb's copy keeps in-frame clones and lacks some. The data show 40,000 to 65,000 clones, with around 92% seen just once and 0.25% held by the top ten. This sample comprised CD4+ T cells from peripheral blood mononuclear cells, obtained in the third trimester of pregnancy. The receptors here all came from a female donor with multiple sclerosis, enrolled in a pregnancy study.

The J gene is TRBJ2-2, the V gene TRBV19; the D is unclear. The V and J ends lost 3 bases and 4 bases respectively, with 6 bases between them. CDR1 and CDR2 from the germline V gene are LNHDA and SQIVND (reference sequence). The CDR3 has 13 amino acids. The CDR3 spells CASSIMSTGELFF. The CDR3 DNA sequence: TGTGCCAGTAGTATTATGAGCACCGGGGAGCTGTTTTTT.

This chain links TRBV18 with TRBJ1-2; D possibly corresponds to TRBD1 (6 bases). V lost 3 bases and J 4 bases, leaving 9 bases between the germline ends. Germline CDR1 reads KGHSH; CDR2 reads LQKENI. The CDR3 length is 13 residues. CDR3 nucleotides: TGTGCCAGCTCACCGGACAGCGGCTATGGCTACACCTTC. It is translated as CASSPDSGYGYTF.

This chain joins TRBV18 and TRBJ2-7; tentatively, D is TRBD1 (6 bases). Germline assignment: CDR1 KGHSH and CDR2 LQKENI. The CDR3 totals 15 residues. V lost 2 bases and J lost 6, with 17 bases in between. CDR3 in DNA: TGTGCCAGCTCACCAAGGGCGCCAGGGACAAGCGAGCAGTACTTC. This encodes CASSPRAPGTSEQYF.

By share of the sample, this clone is medium-sized. The V and J genes are TRBV12-5 and TRBJ1-2, with 9 bases aligning to TRBD1. V lost 0 bases to trimming and J lost 8 bases; unmatched junction nucleotides: 16. The CDR3 extends over 18 amino acids. Per germline, CDR1 LGHNT and CDR2 FRNRAP. The CDR3 bases are TGTGCTAGTGGTTTGGTAATCGGCGGTACCCGGGACAGGGTGGGCTACACCTTC. Amino acids: CASGLVIGGTRDRVGYTF.

This chain links TRBV27 with TRBJ2-3, with D possibly matching TRBD2 (6 bases). Germline CDR1 is MNHEY and CDR2 is SMNVEV (reference sequence). The CDR3 has 15 residues. V dropped 3 bases and J dropped 0 bases, with 10 bases sitting between them. In DNA form, the CDR3 reads TGTGCCAGCAGTTTTAGAGGGACTAGCACAGATACGCAGTATTTT. Encoded protein: CASSFRGTSTDTQYF.

The chain combines TRBV5-1 with TRBJ2-5; 8 bases agree with TRBD1. The CDR3 totals 14 residues. The V gene end was trimmed by 2 bases and the J gene end by 4 bases; junction bases not matched to a gene: 4. Germline V gives CDR1 SGHRS, CDR2 YFSETQ. This CDR3 is CASSFNRGSETQYF. In nucleotides, the CDR3 is TGCGCCAGCAGCTTTAACAGGGGGTCAGAGACCCAGTACTTC.

The rearrangement links TRBV15 to TRBJ1-2, with 7 bases lining up with TRBD1. With V trimmed by 0 bases and J by 8 bases, 6 bases remained unmatched. Germline lookup yields CDR1 LNHNV and CDR2 YYDKDF (reference sequence). This CDR3 has 14 residues. CDR3 sequence: CATSRDETGTGYTF. The CDR3 DNA is TGTGCCACCAGCAGAGATGAGACAGGGACCGGCTACACCTTC. The entire variable domain, with the rest obtained from reference TRBV15 and TRBJ1-2, is as follows: DAMVIQNPRYQVTQFGKPVTLSCSQTLNHNVMYWYQQKSSQAPKLLFHYYDKDFNNEADTPDNFQSRRPNTSFCFLDIRSPGLGDTAMYLCATSRDETGTGYTFGSGTRLTVV.

The table lists this clone with a few counts. This sequence joins TRBV29-1 and TRBJ1-1, with D possibly matching TRBD1 (6 bases). The CDR3 covers 13 residues. CDR1 is SQVTM and CDR2 is ANQGSEA in the germline V gene. Trimming left V 3 bases short and J 3 bases short, with 11 bases between. CDR3 in amino acids: CSVEGALHTEAFF. In DNA form, the CDR3 reads TGCAGCGTTGAGGGGGCATTGCACACTGAAGCTTTCTTT.

The V call is TRBV11-2, the J call TRBJ1-5; TRBD1 might be the D (5 bases). The germline V gene encodes CDR1 SGHAT and CDR2 FQNNGV. The V gene lost 1 base and the J gene lost 3 bases, with 10 bases spanning the gap. The CDR3 extends over 15 amino acids. CDR3 loop: CASSLGLTDNQPQHF. In nucleotides, the CDR3 is TGTGCCAGCAGCTTAGGGCTGACAGACAATCAGCCCCAGCATTTT.

This chain uses TRBV28 with TRBJ1-3; possibly TRBD1 for D (6 bases). Germline V lookup: CDR1 MDHEN, CDR2 SYDVKM. Between the trimmed V and J ends, which lost 5 bases and 7 bases, there was a span of 18 bases. The CDR3 loop spans 15 amino acids. CDR3 residues: CASSAAGTIGNTIYF. CDR3 coding DNA: TGTGCCAGCAGTGCGGCTGGGACAATTGGGAACACCATATATTTT.

This clone was recorded once. This chain joins TRBV13 and TRBJ2-1; TRBD2 matches 11 bases. Unmatched junction bases numbered 5, after V lost 5 bases and J lost 5 bases. In germline, CDR1 is PRHDT, CDR2 FYEKMQ (reference sequence). The CDR3 sequence is 15 residues long. This CDR3 is CASSVLAGGNNEQFF. CDR3 coding DNA: TGTGCCAGCAGCGTATTAGCGGGGGGGAACAATGAGCAGTTCTTC.

V usage is TRBV2 and J usage is TRBJ1-2; possible D gene TRBD1, 6 bases. Trimming left V 2 bases short and J 4 bases short, with 11 bases between. Per germline, CDR1 SNHLY and CDR2 FYNNEI. This CDR3 contains 14 residues. The CDR3 spells CASSESTGTYGYTF. The CDR3 region has the DNA TGTGCCAGCAGTGAAAGTACAGGGACCTATGGCTACACCTTC.

The CDR3 DNA sequence: TGTGCCAGCAGTCGCCTTAACAGCTACGAGCAGTACTTC. Translated: CASSRLNSYEQYF. The J gene is TRBJ2-7, the V gene TRBV6-5, with D hard to call. V was shortened by 5 bases and J by 3 bases, with 11 bases between the two germline ends. The CDR3 sequence is 13 residues long. Germline lookup yields CDR1 MNHEY and CDR2 SVGAGI.

The chain uses TRBV5-1 and TRBJ2-3; 7 positions agree with TRBD2. V shed 4 bases, J shed 0 bases, and the junction held 8 bases outside the gene matches. This CDR3 has 16 residues. CDR1 and CDR2 (germline): SGHRS, YFSETQ. CDR3 residues: CASSRGEGRSTDTQYF. The CDR3 region has the DNA TGCGCCAGCAGCCGCGGGGAGGGGCGGAGCACAGATACGCAGTATTTT.

CDR3 bases: TGTGCCTGGAGTAACGGGAATGGGAATGAGCAGTTCTTC. Residues: CAWSNGNGNEQFF. The chain is built from TRBV30 and TRBJ2-1; a weak D match, TRBD2 (5 bases). The V gene's germline CDR1 is GTSNPN and CDR2 SVGIG (reference sequence). V shed 2 bases and J shed 7 bases, with 12 bases lying between them. This CDR3 comprises 13 residues.

In regard to this clone: Other DNA sequences from this sample encode an identical CDR3 as well. The V call is TRBV18, the J call TRBJ2-7; D is possibly TRBD1 (6 bases). From germline, CDR1 is KGHSH and CDR2 LQKENI. Between the trimmed V and J ends, which lost 0 bases and 3 bases, there was a span of 9 bases. The CDR3 consists of 14 residues. The CDR3 DNA sequence: TGTGCCAGCTCACCACCTGGACAGCTCTACGAGCAGTACTTC. Its protein is CASSPPGQLYEQYF.

The V call is TRBV28, the J call TRBJ1-4, with unresolved D. Trimming took off 6 bases at V and 0 bases at J, with 14 bases between the two ends. Per the germline V gene, CDR1 is MDHEN and CDR2 is SYDVKM. The CDR3 consists of 16 residues. CDR3 protein: CASSPRRQPTNEKLFF. The CDR3 DNA sequence: TGTGCCAGCAGCCCCCGGAGGCAGCCAACTAATGAAAAACTGTTTTTT.

The rearrangement uses TRBV7-9 and TRBJ2-1, with D possibly TRBD2 on 6 matching bases. V shed 8 bases and J shed 0 bases, with 23 bases lying between them. The CDR3 is 18 residues long. From germline, CDR1 is SEHNR and CDR2 FQNEAQ (reference sequence). The CDR3: CASSGYLEGLGSYNEQFF. The CDR3, as DNA: TGTGCCAGCTCGGGGTATTTGGAGGGACTGGGCTCCTACAATGAGCAGTTCTTC.

The CDR3: CASSLGGPGTGVEQYF. CDR3 sequence (DNA): TGTGCCAGCAGCTTAGGGGGGCCCGGGACAGGGGTCGAGCAGTACTTC. The chain joins TRBV7-8 to TRBJ2-7, with 10 nucleotides matching TRBD1. Trimming at V came to 1 base and at J to 6 bases, leaving 9 bases not matched to a gene. In germline, CDR1 is SGHVS, CDR2 FQNEAQ. The CDR3 loop spans 16 amino acids.

This CDR3 reads CASAQRPGVKLFF. CDR3 sequence (DNA): TGTGCCAGCGCCCAGCGGCCGGGTGTAAAACTGTTTTTT. This sequence joins TRBV6-5 and TRBJ1-4; D remains ambiguous. Looked up from germline, CDR1 is MNHEY and CDR2 is SVGAGI. Trimming stripped 8 bases from V and 10 bases from J, with 17 bases between. The CDR3 extends over 13 amino acids.

The chain links TRBV6-1 to TRBJ1-5, with a weak D call TRBD1 (5 bases). The germline V and J ends were trimmed by 3 bases and 1 base, with 16 bases remaining between them. The germline V gene has CDR1 MNHNS and CDR2 SASEGT. This CDR3 has 17 amino acids. The CDR3 protein is CASSERRGSGSNQPQHF. CDR3 nucleotides: TGTGCCAGCAGTGAGCGGCGGGGGTCCGGGAGCAATCAGCCCCAGCATTTT.

On this clone: The identical CDR3 is also encoded by other nucleotide sequences in the sample. The chain joins TRBV5-6 to TRBJ1-5; D is perhaps TRBD1 (6 bases). The length of the CDR3 is 14 residues. CDR1 and CDR2 (germline): SGHDT, YYEEEE. Trimming took 4 bases from V and 5 from J, leaving 13 bases between them. The CDR3 is CASSQGPADQPQHF. The DNA of the CDR3 is TGTGCCAGCAGCCAGGGGCCTGCCGATCAGCCCCAGCATTTT.